This is a list of T cell receptor beta chains from one sample in a study of radiation and T cells in renal cell carcinoma. Data came from immunoSEQ multiplex PCR; TCRdb stores just in-frame clones and leaves some out. The sample lists more than 150,000 clones, approximately 86% occurring once. Sequenced material: blood, taken from a patient whose treatment included radiotherapy and nephrectomy. The receptors come from a woman aged 45-65 years with renal cell carcinoma. Both conserved end residues are part of each CDR3. Fields, in order: V gene, CDR3 length, CDR3 protein.

>TRBV2|17
CASSLGLAGGIQETQYF
>TRBV5-1|16
CASSLAPGQGAYEQYF
>TRBV5-4|15
CASSLSQSYNSPLHF
>TRBV9|14
CASSRTSGAYEQYF
>TRBV5-1|15
CASSLGGGAKNIQYF
>TRBV6-5|14
CASSTRHGGNTIYF
>TRBV2|15
CASRRLLTDQETQYF
>TRBV5-5|14
CASSPGQPKRTQYF
>TRBV7-2|19
CASSLGRVGGLTPNYGYTF
>TRBV23-1|15
CASSQSGTGTYEQYF
>TRBV7-8|15
CASSLAVGGQYEQYF
>TRBV7-2|14
CASSPDGANYGYTF
>TRBV6-5|15
CASSQTTGVNYGYTF
>TRBV4-1|16
CASSLQGAGDAGELFF